These 27 T cell receptor beta chains were sequenced from one sample in a study of blood T cell repertoires in COVID-19 (dated by TCRdb to between 2020 and 2021). The library was generated by the immunoSEQ multiplex PCR assay. TCRdb retrieved this table from immuneACCESS and kept in-frame rearrangements only. Not all clones are present; in checked studies, unresolved V genes account for under half, and no reason is known for the remainder. Recorded for this sample are 65,000 to 95,000 clones; roughly 79% of them occurred a single time. The ten largest clones take up more than 15% of the sample. The sequencing input was peripheral blood. The receptors originated from a human donor in a cohort sampled during active COVID-19.

The chain combines TRBV5-6 with TRBJ2-7, with a possible D match to TRBD1 (5 bases). CDR1 and CDR2 from the germline V gene are SGHDT and YYEEEE. The germline V and J ends were trimmed by 5 bases and 3 bases, with 12 bases remaining between them. The CDR3 loop spans 13 amino acids. The CDR3 sequence: CASSLDSDYEQYF. The CDR3 nucleotides read TGTGCCAGCAGTTTAGACAGTGACTACGAGCAGTACTTC.

The J gene is TRBJ1-2, the V gene TRBV11-2; TRBD1 matches 7 bases. Trimming cost V 5 bases and J 2 bases; bases outside gene matches: 2. The CDR3 covers 13 residues. CDR1 and CDR2 (germline): SGHAT, FQNNGV. The CDR3 DNA reads TGTGCCAGCAGCGCGGGACAGAACTATGGCTACACCTTC. Protein product: CASSAGQNYGYTF.

DNA of the CDR3: TGCGCCAGCAGCCTCCGGGACAGGGTCGACTATGGCTACACCTTC. This encodes CASSLRDRVDYGYTF. V and J are TRBV5-1 and TRBJ1-2; TRBD1 matches at 9 bases. Looked up from germline, CDR1 is SGHRS and CDR2 is YFSETQ. Unmatched junction bases numbered 7, after V lost 4 bases and J lost 3 bases. The CDR3 has 15 residues.

The chain is built from TRBV5-1 and TRBJ2-1, with D perhaps matching TRBD2 (5 bases). The germline V and J ends were trimmed by 4 bases and 2 bases, with 7 bases remaining between them. Germline V CDR1 and CDR2: SGHRS, YFSETQ. The CDR3 has 13 residues. The CDR3 DNA is TGCGCCAGCAGCCGGGAAGCCTACAATGAGCAGTTCTTC. Amino acid sequence: CASSREAYNEQFF.

The V call is TRBV19, the J call TRBJ1-4; 9 bases line up with TRBD1. V dropped 5 bases and J dropped 0; count of bases not matched to a gene: 4. CDR3 length: 16 residues. Germline CDR1 and CDR2: LNHDA and SQIVND (reference sequence). CDR3 residues: CASSVTGGTTNEKLFF. The CDR3, as DNA: TGTGCCAGTAGTGTGACAGGGGGTACAACTAATGAAAAACTGTTTTTT.

The count of this clone is one. The chain is built from TRBV27 and TRBJ1-1; 11 bases align to TRBD1. The germline CDR1 and CDR2 sequences are MNHEY and SMNVEV (reference sequence). The V and J ends lost 3 bases and 4 bases, in that order; junction bases with no gene match: 7. The CDR3 has 16 residues. The CDR3 is CASSLGLGTGGTEAFF. DNA of the CDR3: TGTGCCAGCAGTTTGGGGTTGGGGACAGGGGGCACTGAAGCTTTCTTT.

The rearrangement joins TRBV2 to TRBJ2-7; no clear D. The germline V gene has CDR1 SNHLY and CDR2 FYNNEI. The germline V and J ends were trimmed by 7 bases and 3 bases, with 4 bases remaining between them. The CDR3 spans 10 residues. Here the CDR3 reads CASTNYEQYV. DNA for the CDR3: TGTGCCAGCACCAACTACGAGCAGTACGTC.

This clone turned up a few times. The chain links TRBV27 to TRBJ2-7; TRBD1 matches 11 bases. Unmatched junction bases numbered 4, after V lost 7 bases and J lost 2 bases. Looked up from germline, CDR1 is MNHEY and CDR2 is SMNVEV (reference sequence). This CDR3 contains 14 residues. The chain's CDR3 is CASIPGQGAYEQYF. DNA for the CDR3: TGTGCCAGCATTCCGGGACAGGGGGCCTACGAGCAGTACTTC.

This clone was counted ten times or more. This chain links TRBV5-1 with TRBJ2-2; D is undetermined. Per germline, CDR1 SGHRS and CDR2 YFSETQ. V was cut by 0 bases and J by 0 bases, with 9 bases left in between. This CDR3 is built from 16 residues. In DNA form, the CDR3 reads TGCGCCAGCAGCTTGGTTAGTGATTCGAACACCGGGGAGCTGTTTTTT. Amino acid sequence: CASSLVSDSNTGELFF.

With respect to this clone: Other DNA variants within this sample encode the same CDR3. The chain recombines TRBV5-1 with TRBJ2-5, with D possibly TRBD1 on 6 matching bases. The CDR3 contains 14 residues. Trimming cost V 5 bases and J 5 bases, with 16 bases left between them. Looked up from germline, CDR1 is SGHRS and CDR2 is YFSETQ. As DNA, the CDR3 is TGCGCCAGCAGACCCTTGGACAGCCAGGAGACCCAGTACTTC. Protein: CASRPLDSQETQYF. The variable domain in full, with the rest retrieved from reference TRBV5-1 and TRBJ2-5, is KAGVTQTPRYLIKTRGQQVTLSCSPISGHRSVSWYQQTPGQGLQFLFEYFSETQRNKGNFPGRFSGRQFSNSRSEMNVSTLELGDSALYLCASRPLDSQETQYFGPGTRLLVL.

The chain carries TRBV28 and TRBJ2-1, with TRBD2 matching 8 bases. Germline V gives CDR1 MDHEN, CDR2 SYDVKM. There are 15 residues in the CDR3. Trimming removed 5 bases from V and 8 bases from J; junction bases left unmatched: 11. The CDR3 spells CASSPGGAGADEQFF. The DNA for the CDR3 is TGTGCCAGCAGTCCCGGGGGAGCGGGAGCGGATGAGCAGTTCTTC.

The CDR3 region has the DNA TGTGCCAGCAGCCCGGGGATTGGGGAGGAGGGCCAGCCCCAGCATTTT. Translated: CASSPGIGEEGQPQHF. The V call is TRBV5-5, the J call TRBJ1-5, with D hard to call. The CDR3 loop spans 16 amino acids. The germline V and J ends were trimmed by 4 bases and 7 bases, with 21 bases remaining between them. Germline V CDR1 and CDR2: SGHKS, YYEKEE (reference sequence).

The V and J genes are TRBV7-2 and TRBJ2-1; 8 bases match TRBD2. CDR3 size: 13 residues. J gave up 14 bases and V 5 bases, and 11 bases lay outside the gene matches. Germline V CDR1 and CDR2: SGHTA, FQGNSA. The chain's CDR3 is CASSIPAGVQEFF. The CDR3 DNA reads as TGTGCCAGCAGCATCCCAGCGGGAGTCCAGGAGTTCTTC.

The genes are TRBV24-1 and TRBJ2-2; D is possibly TRBD1 (6 bases). This CDR3 is 16 amino acids long. Germline CDR1 reads KGHDR; CDR2 reads SFDVKD. The V gene lost 3 bases and the J gene lost 0 bases, with 10 bases spanning the gap. CDR3 coding DNA: TGTGCCACCAGTGATCTTGACAGGACGAACACCGGGGAGCTGTTTTTT. This encodes CATSDLDRTNTGELFF.

The chain's CDR3 is CASSVSGLGYNEQFF. Here the CDR3 DNA reads TGTGCCAGCAGCGTTTCGGGACTAGGGTACAATGAGCAGTTCTTC. This chain joins TRBV9 and TRBJ2-1; 8 bases are a match to TRBD2. V gave up 2 bases and J gave up 4 bases; unmatched junction bases: 5. This CDR3 is 15 amino acids long. Germline lookup yields CDR1 SGDLS and CDR2 YYNGEE.

V is TRBV4-2 and J is TRBJ2-7; D uncertain. From germline, CDR1 is LGHNA and CDR2 YNFKEQ. Trimming cost V 3 bases and J 0 bases, with 6 bases left between them. The CDR3 loop spans 13 amino acids. CDR3 in amino acids: CASSHSISYEQYF. In DNA, the CDR3 is TGTGCCAGCAGCCATAGCATCTCCTACGAGCAGTACTTC.

The genes are TRBV27 and TRBJ2-3, with D perhaps TRBD2 (5 bases). V gave up 5 bases and J gave up 1 base, with 13 bases separating them. The V gene's germline CDR1 is MNHEY and CDR2 SMNVEV (reference sequence). CDR3 size: 15 residues. Here the CDR3 DNA reads TGTGCCAGCAGTCCCCAGCGGTATGGCACAGATACGCAGTATTTT. Its translation is CASSPQRYGTDTQYF.

The chain uses TRBV18 and TRBJ1-1; TRBD1 matches at 7 bases. The germline V gene has CDR1 KGHSH and CDR2 LQKENI. The CDR3 is made up of 17 amino acids. Trimming removed 0 bases from V and 4 bases from J; junction bases left unmatched: 11. CDR3 sequence (DNA): TGTGCCAGCTCACCACCGGGACAGTCTTCGGTCATCACTGAAGCTTTCTTT. This sequence encodes CASSPPGQSSVITEAFF.

The rearrangement links TRBV7-3 to TRBJ2-2; 8 bases are shared with TRBD1. This CDR3 is 15 amino acids long. CDR1 and CDR2 (germline): SGHTA, FQGTGA. Trimming removed 5 bases from V and 5 bases from J; junction bases left unmatched: 7. The CDR3, as DNA: TGTGCCAGCAGCCGGGGACAGGCTGGGACCGGGGAGCTGTTTTTT. It translates to CASSRGQAGTGELFF.

The chain combines TRBV7-6 with TRBJ1-5, with D perhaps matching TRBD1 (5 bases). CDR1 SGHVS and CDR2 FNYEAQ come from the germline V gene. V dropped 1 base and J dropped 3 bases, with 10 bases sitting between them. The CDR3 totals 15 residues. The CDR3 DNA follows: TGTGCCAGCAGCTTAGAGGCGGGGGTCAATCAGCCCCAGCATTTT. As protein: CASSLEAGVNQPQHF.

The rearrangement links TRBV6-2 or TRBV6-3 to TRBJ1-1, with 7 bases aligning to TRBD1. The CDR3 contains 14 residues. CDR1 MNHEY and CDR2 SVGEGT come from the germline V gene. J lost 6 bases, V lost 6 bases, and 10 bases had no gene match. In DNA form, the CDR3 reads TGTGCCAGCAGCCCCAACAGGGGATTAGCTGAAGCTTTCTTT. This translates into CASSPNRGLAEAFF.

This clone is medium-sized in the sample. V is TRBV27 and J is TRBJ2-7; possible D gene TRBD1, 6 bases. V lost 5 bases and J 6 bases, leaving 11 bases between the germline ends. Germline V gene data show CDR1 as MNHEY and CDR2 as SMNVEV (reference sequence). The CDR3 has 12 residues. This CDR3 reads CASSQTGSEQYF. CDR3 in DNA: TGTGCCAGCAGTCAGACAGGCTCCGAGCAGTACTTC.

V usage is TRBV4-3 and J usage is TRBJ2-1, with TRBD2 identical over 11 bases. This CDR3 spans 16 amino acids. Germline V CDR1 and CDR2: LGHNA, YSLEER. The J segment lost 6 bases and the V segment lost 1 base, leaving 5 bases of the junction unmatched. The CDR3 region is CASSQALSGGVNEQFF. The CDR3 nucleotides read TGCGCCAGCAGCCAAGCACTTAGCGGGGGGGTCAATGAGCAGTTCTTC.

A few counts support this clone. This chain links TRBV18 with TRBJ1-5, with TRBD1 matching 7 bases. Germline lookup yields CDR1 KGHSH and CDR2 LQKENI. The CDR3 sequence is 15 residues long. The trim removed 4 bases at V and 0 bases at J, leaving 3 bases unmatched. Written as DNA, the CDR3 is TGTGCCAGCTCACGTACAGGGGATAGCAATCAGCCCCAGCATTTT. It yields the protein CASSRTGDSNQPQHF.

The V and J genes are TRBV7-6 and TRBJ2-1; a possible D gene is TRBD2 (6 bases). The CDR3 is 16 residues long. The V gene lost 5 bases and the J gene lost 4 bases, with 18 bases spanning the gap. Germline-derived CDR1 and CDR2 are SGHVS and FNYEAQ. The CDR3 region has the DNA TGTGCCAGCAGCGGAGGGGACGGGTCCCGGTACAATGAGCAGTTCTTC. It yields the protein CASSGGDGSRYNEQFF. Combining the CDR3 with reference TRBV7-6 and TRBJ2-1 gives the whole variable domain GAGVSQSPRYKVTKRGQDVALRCDPISGHVSLYWYRQALGQGPEFLTYFNYEAQQDKSGLPNDRFSAERPEGSISTLTIQRTEQRDSAMYRCASSGGDGSRYNEQFFGPGTRLTVL.

This rearrangement joins TRBV14 to TRBJ2-3; 7 bases fit TRBD2. In germline, CDR1 is SGHDN, CDR2 FVKESK. Losses at the gene ends were 9 bases for V and 3 bases for J; bases not matched to a gene: 6. This CDR3 region has 13 residues. CDR3 sequence reads: CASRPGGTDTQYF. In DNA form, the CDR3 reads TGTGCCAGTCGCCCGGGGGGAACAGATACGCAGTATTTT. The full variable domain, completed using reference TRBV14 and TRBJ2-3, is EAGVTQFPSHSVIEKGQTVTLRCDPISGHDNLYWYRRVMGKEIKFLLHFVKESKQDESGMPNNRFLAERTGGTYSTLKVQPAELEDSGVYFCASRPGGTDTQYFGPGTRLTVL.

This chain uses TRBV7-9 with TRBJ2-1; 10 bases are shared with TRBD2. There are 19 residues in the CDR3. Germline V gene sequence: CDR1 SEHNR, CDR2 FQNEAQ (reference sequence). Unmatched junction bases numbered 10, after V lost 2 bases and J lost 0 bases. This CDR3 reads CASSLSGGLAASSYNEQFF. As DNA, the CDR3 is TGTGCCAGCAGCTTAAGCGGCGGACTAGCGGCTAGCTCCTACAATGAGCAGTTCTTC.